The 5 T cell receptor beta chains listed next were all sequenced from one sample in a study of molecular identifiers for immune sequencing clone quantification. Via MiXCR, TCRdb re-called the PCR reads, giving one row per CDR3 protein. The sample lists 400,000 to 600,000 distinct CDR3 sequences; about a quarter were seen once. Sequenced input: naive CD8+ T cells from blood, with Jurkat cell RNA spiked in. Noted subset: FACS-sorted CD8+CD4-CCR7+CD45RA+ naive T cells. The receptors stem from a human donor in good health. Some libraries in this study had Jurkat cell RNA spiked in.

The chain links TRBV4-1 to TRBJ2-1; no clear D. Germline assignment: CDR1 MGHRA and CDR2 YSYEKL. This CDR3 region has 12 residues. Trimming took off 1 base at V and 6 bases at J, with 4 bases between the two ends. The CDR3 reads CASSQATNEQFF. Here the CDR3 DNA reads TGCGCCAGCAGCCAAGCTACCAATGAGCAGTTCTTC.

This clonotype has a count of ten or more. The CDR3 sequence is CASSSDRSSYNEQFF. CDR3 DNA: TGTGCCAGCAGCTCGGACCGCAGCTCCTACAATGAGCAGTTCTTC. The chain combines TRBV11-2 with TRBJ2-1; unclear D gene. The V gene lost 4 bases and the J gene lost 0 bases, with 10 bases spanning the gap. The CDR3 length is 15 residues. From germline, CDR1 is SGHAT and CDR2 FQNNGV.

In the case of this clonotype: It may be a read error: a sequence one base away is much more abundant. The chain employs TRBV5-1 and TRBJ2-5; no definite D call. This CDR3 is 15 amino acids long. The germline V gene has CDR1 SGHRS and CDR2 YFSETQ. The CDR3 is CASSHTQRVQESQYF. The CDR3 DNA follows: TGCGCCAGCAGCCACACGCAAAGGGTCCAAGAGAGCCAGTACTTC.

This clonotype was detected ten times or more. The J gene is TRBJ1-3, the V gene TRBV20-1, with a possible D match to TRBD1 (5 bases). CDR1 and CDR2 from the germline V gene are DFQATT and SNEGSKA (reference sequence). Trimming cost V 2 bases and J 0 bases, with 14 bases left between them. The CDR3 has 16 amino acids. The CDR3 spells CSARTGRTSSGNTIYF. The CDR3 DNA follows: TGCAGTGCTAGAACGGGACGGACTAGCTCTGGAAACACCATATATTTT.

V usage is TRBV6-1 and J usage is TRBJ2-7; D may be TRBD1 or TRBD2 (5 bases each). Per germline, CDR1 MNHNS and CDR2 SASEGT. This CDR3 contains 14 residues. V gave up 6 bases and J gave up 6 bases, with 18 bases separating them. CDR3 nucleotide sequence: TGTGCCAGCAGCCCCTCGGGTGGGGGAGTCGAGCAGTACTTC. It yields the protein CASSPSGGGVEQYF.